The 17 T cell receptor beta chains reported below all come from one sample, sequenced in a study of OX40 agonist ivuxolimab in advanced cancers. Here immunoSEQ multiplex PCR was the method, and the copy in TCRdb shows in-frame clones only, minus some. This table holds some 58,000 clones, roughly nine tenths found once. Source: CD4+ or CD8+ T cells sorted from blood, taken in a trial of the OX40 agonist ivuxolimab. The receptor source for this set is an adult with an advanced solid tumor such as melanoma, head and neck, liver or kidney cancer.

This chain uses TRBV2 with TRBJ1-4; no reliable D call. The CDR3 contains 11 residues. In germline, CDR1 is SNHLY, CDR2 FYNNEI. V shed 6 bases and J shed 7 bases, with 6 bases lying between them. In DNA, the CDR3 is TGTGCCAGCAGACGAGTTGAAAAACTGTTTTTT. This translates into CASRRVEKLFF.

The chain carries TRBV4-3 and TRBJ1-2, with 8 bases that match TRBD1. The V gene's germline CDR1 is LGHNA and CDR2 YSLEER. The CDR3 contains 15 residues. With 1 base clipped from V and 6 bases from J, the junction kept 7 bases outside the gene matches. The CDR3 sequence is CASSQALTGGNGYTF. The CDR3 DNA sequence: TGCGCCAGCAGCCAAGCATTAACAGGGGGTAATGGCTACACCTTC.

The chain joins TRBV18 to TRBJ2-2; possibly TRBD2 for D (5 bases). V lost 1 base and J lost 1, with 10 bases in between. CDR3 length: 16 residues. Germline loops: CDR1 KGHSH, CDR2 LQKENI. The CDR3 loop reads CASSPLEGLNTGELFF. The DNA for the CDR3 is TGTGCCAGCTCACCACTTGAGGGTTTGAACACCGGGGAGCTGTTTTTT.

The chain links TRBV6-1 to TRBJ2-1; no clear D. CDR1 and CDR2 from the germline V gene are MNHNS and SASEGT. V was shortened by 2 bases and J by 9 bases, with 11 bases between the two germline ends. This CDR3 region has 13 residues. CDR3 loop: CASSENNVGEQFF. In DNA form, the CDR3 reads TGTGCCAGCAGTGAAAATAATGTTGGTGAGCAGTTCTTC.

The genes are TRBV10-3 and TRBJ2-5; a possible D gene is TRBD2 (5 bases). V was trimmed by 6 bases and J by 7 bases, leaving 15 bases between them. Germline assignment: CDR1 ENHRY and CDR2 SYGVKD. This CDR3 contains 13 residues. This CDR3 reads CAIRSREEGTQYF. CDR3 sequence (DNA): TGTGCCATCAGGTCCCGGGAAGAGGGGACCCAGTACTTC.

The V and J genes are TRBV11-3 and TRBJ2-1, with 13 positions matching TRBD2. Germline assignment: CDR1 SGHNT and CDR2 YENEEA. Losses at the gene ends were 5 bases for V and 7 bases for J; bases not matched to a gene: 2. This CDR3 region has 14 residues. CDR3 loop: CASSTGLAGNEQFF. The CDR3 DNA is TGTGCCAGCAGCACGGGACTAGCGGGAAATGAGCAGTTCTTC. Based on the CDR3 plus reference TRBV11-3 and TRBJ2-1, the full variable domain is EAGVVQSPRYKIIEKKQPVAFWCNPISGHNTLYWYLQNLGQGPELLIRYENEEAVDDSQLPKDRFSAERLKGVDSTLKIQPAELGDSAVYLCASSTGLAGNEQFFGPGTRLTVL.

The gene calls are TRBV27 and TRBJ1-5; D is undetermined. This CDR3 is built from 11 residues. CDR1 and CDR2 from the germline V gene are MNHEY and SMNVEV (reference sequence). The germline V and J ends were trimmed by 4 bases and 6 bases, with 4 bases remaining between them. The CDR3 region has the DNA TGTGCCAGCAGTTGGGGTCAGCCCCAGCATTTT. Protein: CASSWGQPQHF.

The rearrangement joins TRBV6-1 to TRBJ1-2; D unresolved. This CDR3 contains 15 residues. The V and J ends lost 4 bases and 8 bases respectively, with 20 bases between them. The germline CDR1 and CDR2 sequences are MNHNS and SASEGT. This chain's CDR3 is CASSGGAGIVGGYTF. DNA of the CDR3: TGTGCCAGCAGTGGAGGTGCGGGGATCGTGGGGGGCTACACCTTC.

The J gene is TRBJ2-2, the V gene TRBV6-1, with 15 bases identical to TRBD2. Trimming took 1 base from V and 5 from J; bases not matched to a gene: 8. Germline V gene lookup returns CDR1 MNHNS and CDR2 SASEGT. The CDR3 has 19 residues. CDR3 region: CASSEGTSGRARKTGELFF. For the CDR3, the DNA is TGTGCCAGCAGTGAAGGGACTAGCGGGAGGGCGAGAAAGACCGGGGAGCTGTTTTTT.

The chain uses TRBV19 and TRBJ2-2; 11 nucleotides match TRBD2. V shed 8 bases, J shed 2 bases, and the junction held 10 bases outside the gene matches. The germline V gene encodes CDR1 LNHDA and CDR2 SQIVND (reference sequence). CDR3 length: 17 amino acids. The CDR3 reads CASCRLAGGPNTGELFF. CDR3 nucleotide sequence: TGTGCCAGTTGTAGGCTAGCGGGAGGCCCAAACACCGGGGAGCTGTTTTTT.

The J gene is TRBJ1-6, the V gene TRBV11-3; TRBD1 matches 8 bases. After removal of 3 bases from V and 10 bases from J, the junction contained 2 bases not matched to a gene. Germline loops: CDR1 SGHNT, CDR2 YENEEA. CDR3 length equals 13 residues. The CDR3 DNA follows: TGTGCCAGCAGCTTGGACAGGGAATCACCCCTCCACTTT. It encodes CASSLDRESPLHF.

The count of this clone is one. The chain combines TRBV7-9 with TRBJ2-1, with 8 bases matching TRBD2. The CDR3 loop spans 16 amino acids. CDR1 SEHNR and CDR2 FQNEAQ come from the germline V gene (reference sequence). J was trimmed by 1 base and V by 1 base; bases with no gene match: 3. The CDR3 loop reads CASSLGTSPSYNEQFF. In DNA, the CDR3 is TGTGCCAGCAGCTTAGGGACTAGCCCATCCTACAATGAGCAGTTCTTC.

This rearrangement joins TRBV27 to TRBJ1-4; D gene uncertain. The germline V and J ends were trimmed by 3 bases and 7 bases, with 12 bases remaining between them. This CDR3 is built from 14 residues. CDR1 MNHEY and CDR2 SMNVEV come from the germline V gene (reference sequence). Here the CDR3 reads CASSFSGLGEKLFF. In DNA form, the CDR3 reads TGTGCCAGCAGTTTTTCAGGATTGGGTGAAAAACTGTTTTTT.

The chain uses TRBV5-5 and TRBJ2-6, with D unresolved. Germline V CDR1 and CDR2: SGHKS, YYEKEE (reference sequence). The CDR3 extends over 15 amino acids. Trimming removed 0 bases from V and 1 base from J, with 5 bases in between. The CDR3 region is CASSLVGSGANVLTF. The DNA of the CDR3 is TGTGCCAGCAGCTTGGTGGGGTCTGGGGCCAACGTCCTGACTTTC.

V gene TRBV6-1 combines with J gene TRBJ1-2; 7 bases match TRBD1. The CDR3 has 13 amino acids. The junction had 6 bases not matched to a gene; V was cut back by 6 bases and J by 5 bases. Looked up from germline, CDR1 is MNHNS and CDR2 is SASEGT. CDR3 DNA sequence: TGTGCCAGCAGGAGGACAGGAGAGTATGGCTACACCTTC. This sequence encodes CASRRTGEYGYTF.

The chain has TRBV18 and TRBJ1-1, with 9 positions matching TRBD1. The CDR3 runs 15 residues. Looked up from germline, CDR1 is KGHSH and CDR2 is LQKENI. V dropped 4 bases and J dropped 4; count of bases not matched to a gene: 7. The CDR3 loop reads CASSQGGTGSTEAFF. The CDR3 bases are TGTGCCAGCTCACAGGGCGGGACAGGGTCCACTGAAGCTTTCTTT.

The CDR3 loop is CASRKGQSTYEQYF. CDR3 DNA sequence: TGTGCCAGCAGAAAGGGACAGTCAACCTACGAGCAGTACTTC. The chain links TRBV27 to TRBJ2-7; 7 nucleotides align to TRBD1. The CDR3 covers 14 residues. Losses at the gene ends were 6 bases for V and 2 bases for J; bases not matched to a gene: 7. Germline CDR1 reads MNHEY; CDR2 reads SMNVEV (reference sequence).